The 31 T cell receptor beta chains presented below share a single source sample, sequenced in a study of T cells in Graves' hyperthyroidism and ophthalmopathy. TCR beta CDR3 region amplification was performed from RNA transcripts. The HTBI primer set was used in a first-round RT-PCR of the TCR CDR3. Each CDR3 protein gets one entry after TCRdb re-called the multiplex PCR reads with MiXCR. The sample has around 620,000 distinct CDR3 sequences, around 15% seen once. The sample consisted of blood. The receptors stem from a woman in her twenties or thirties with Graves' hyperthyroidism.

This clonotype was counted many times. The V gene is TRBV6-1, the J gene TRBJ1-4; maybe TRBD1 (5 bases). This CDR3 is 15 amino acids long. Germline lookup yields CDR1 MNHNS and CDR2 SASEGT. V shed 5 bases and J shed 2 bases, with 12 bases lying between them. In DNA form, the CDR3 reads TGTGCCAGCAGTCCTCAGGGTCTCACTAATGAAAAACTGTTTTTT. Protein sequence: CASSPQGLTNEKLFF.

V and J are TRBV2 and TRBJ2-7; TRBD2 is a possible D gene (6 bases). The germline V gene has CDR1 SNHLY and CDR2 FYNNEI. CDR3 size: 14 residues. Trimming took 4 bases from V and 0 from J, leaving 10 bases between them. Here the CDR3 DNA reads TGTGCCAGCAGTGCTCGGGGGTACTCCTACGAGCAGTACTTC. Amino acids: CASSARGYSYEQYF.

This clonotype has a handful of counts. The rearrangement joins TRBV7-3 to TRBJ1-3; the D gene is possibly TRBD1 (6 bases). Trimming took off 7 bases at V and 4 bases at J, with 14 bases between the two ends. The CDR3 is made up of 14 amino acids. The germline V gene encodes CDR1 SGHTA and CDR2 FQGTGA. The CDR3 reads CASTWRGAGNTIYF. CDR3 nucleotides: TGTGCCAGCACCTGGCGGGGGGCAGGAAACACCATATATTTT.

This clonotype was observed many times. This chain joins TRBV18 and TRBJ2-7, with 9 nucleotides matching TRBD2. Trimming took 2 bases from V and 4 from J; bases not matched to a gene: 3. Germline V gene lookup returns CDR1 KGHSH and CDR2 LQKENI. The CDR3 is made up of 14 amino acids. This chain's CDR3 is CASSPGTSKYEQYF. The CDR3 region has the DNA TGTGCCAGCTCACCAGGGACTAGCAAGTACGAGCAGTACTTC. The entire variable domain, with the rest obtained from reference TRBV18 and TRBJ2-7, is as follows: NAGVMQNPRHLVRRRGQEARLRCSPMKGHSHVYWYRQLPEEGLKFMVYLQKENIIDESGMPKERFSAEFPKEGPSILRIQQVVRGDSAAYFCASSPGTSKYEQYFGPGTRLTVT.

The table lists this clonotype with a few counts. The chain links TRBV19 to TRBJ2-7; 7 bases align to TRBD1. The trim removed 2 bases at V and 3 bases at J, leaving 4 bases unmatched. Germline CDR1 is LNHDA and CDR2 is SQIVND (reference sequence). The CDR3 length is 14 residues. CDR3 region: CASSIKQGIYEQYF. In nucleotides, the CDR3 is TGTGCCAGTAGTATAAAACAGGGGATCTACGAGCAGTACTTC.

This clonotype was recorded a few times. This chain joins TRBV5-1 and TRBJ2-7; 8 bases map to TRBD1. The CDR3 sequence is 17 residues long. Losses at the gene ends were 2 bases for V and 3 bases for J; bases not matched to a gene: 13. CDR1 SGHRS and CDR2 YFSETQ come from the germline V gene. The CDR3 nucleotides read TGCGCCAGCAGCTTCCGAAGAGTGGAGGACAGGGTCTACGAGCAGTACTTC. Encoded protein: CASSFRRVEDRVYEQYF.

Ten or more counts support this clonotype. V and J are TRBV6-1 and TRBJ1-2; no firm D call. The V end was cut by 3 bases, the J end by 4 bases, with 6 bases between. Germline values: CDR1 MNHNS, CDR2 SASEGT. This CDR3 region has 12 residues. The CDR3 protein is CASSDSSYGYTF. Here the CDR3 DNA reads TGTGCCAGCAGTGATTCAAGCTATGGCTACACCTTC.

This chain joins TRBV9 and TRBJ2-7, with TRBD2 as a possible D gene (5 bases). Germline V gene lookup returns CDR1 SGDLS and CDR2 YYNGEE. The CDR3 is 10 residues long. V lost 7 bases and J lost 9, with 11 bases in between. CDR3 loop: CASRGPWQYF. In DNA, the CDR3 is TGTGCCAGCCGCGGGCCATGGCAGTACTTC. The full variable domain, with the rest looked up from reference TRBV9 and TRBJ2-7, is DSGVTQTPKHLITATGQRVTLRCSPRSGDLSVYWYQQSLDQGLQFLIQYYNGEERAKGNILERFSAQQFPDLHSELNLSSLELGDSALYFCASRGPWQYFGPGTRLTVT.

This chain links TRBV7-2 with TRBJ2-5, with D possibly being TRBD2 (6 bases). The germline V gene has CDR1 SGHTA and CDR2 FQGNSA. V shed 5 bases and J shed 4 bases, with 26 bases lying between them. This CDR3 contains 18 residues. CDR3 DNA sequence: TGTGCCAGCAGCCCCGGGTGGGGGGAGGTATTCGGGGGAGAGACCCAGTACTTC. This encodes CASSPGWGEVFGGETQYF.

This clonotype was counted ten times or more. The chain joins TRBV20-1 to TRBJ2-7, with D uncertain. V dropped 2 bases and J dropped 5 bases, with 4 bases sitting between them. This CDR3 spans 10 amino acids. Germline assignment: CDR1 DFQATT and CDR2 SNEGSKA (reference sequence). The chain's CDR3 is CSARLHEQYF. The CDR3 DNA reads TGCAGTGCTAGACTCCACGAGCAGTACTTC.

V usage is TRBV20-1 and J usage is TRBJ2-7; 9 bases are a match to TRBD1. After removal of 3 bases from V and 2 bases from J, the junction contained 5 bases not matched to a gene. CDR1 is DFQATT, CDR2 SNEGSKA, per germline (reference sequence). This CDR3 has 14 amino acids. The CDR3 protein is CSARGTGRPYEQYF. The CDR3 DNA reads as TGCAGTGCTAGGGGGACAGGGCGACCCTACGAGCAGTACTTC.

This clonotype was picked up many times. The V call is TRBV20-1, the J call TRBJ2-4; D could derive from TRBD1 or TRBD2 (7 bases each). There are 14 residues in the CDR3. CDR1 DFQATT and CDR2 SNEGSKA come from the germline V gene (reference sequence). Trimming stripped 4 bases from V and 3 bases from J, with 13 bases between. The CDR3 DNA reads TGCAGTGCTAACCCCAGGGGGGGCAAAAACATTCAGTACTTC. This translates into CSANPRGGKNIQYF.

V gene TRBV20-1 combines with J gene TRBJ2-3; TRBD2 agrees at 11 bases. This CDR3 is built from 14 residues. The V gene's germline CDR1 is DFQATT and CDR2 SNEGSKA (reference sequence). In DNA form, the CDR3 reads TGCAGGACCCCGACTAGCGGGGAGGGAGATACGCAGTATTTT. Its translation: CRTPTSGEGDTQYF.

The J gene is TRBJ2-7, the V gene TRBV6-1; maybe TRBD1 (5 bases). The CDR3 consists of 14 residues. Trimming cost V 9 bases and J 2 bases, with 17 bases left between them. Germline-derived CDR1 and CDR2 are MNHNS and SASEGT. The CDR3 spells CASTPRVLTYEQYF. The CDR3 DNA sequence: TGTGCCAGTACCCCCAGGGTTTTGACCTACGAGCAGTACTTC.

This sequence joins TRBV6-4 and TRBJ2-7; 9 bases fit TRBD2. Trimming took 2 bases from V and 1 from J; bases not matched to a gene: 3. Germline loops: CDR1 MRHNA, CDR2 SNTAGT. This CDR3 has 15 amino acids. The DNA for the CDR3 is TGTGCCAGCAGTGACCGGCGGGAGGGGTCCTACGAGCAGTACTTC. It codes for CASSDRREGSYEQYF.

This clonotype was observed at least ten times. CDR3 amino acids: CASSLESNHYEQYF. The CDR3 DNA reads TGTGCCAGCAGCCTAGAAAGTAACCACTACGAGCAGTACTTC. J is TRBJ2-7 and V is TRBV11-1; D unclear. CDR1 is SGHAT, CDR2 FQDESV, per germline (reference sequence). V was cut by 5 bases and J by 3 bases, with 14 bases left in between. This CDR3 is built from 14 residues.

This clonotype was seen a few times. The chain recombines TRBV7-9 with TRBJ2-3, with TRBD2 as a possible D gene (6 bases). The V gene's germline CDR1 is SEHNR and CDR2 FQNEAQ (reference sequence). The CDR3 extends over 13 amino acids. Trimming cost V 5 bases and J 4 bases, with 10 bases left between them. The CDR3 loop is CASSEGTPDTQYF. CDR3 bases: TGTGCCAGCAGCGAGGGGACTCCAGATACGCAGTATTTT.

This clonotype was counted ten times or more. The genes are TRBV6-8 and TRBJ2-1, with 7 bases lining up with TRBD1. The CDR3 is made up of 14 amino acids. Germline V gene data show CDR1 as MNHGY and CDR2 as SAAAGT. Losses at the gene ends were 8 bases for V and 3 bases for J; bases not matched to a gene: 7. CDR3: CASGSDRDYNEQFF. Written as DNA, the CDR3 is TGTGCCAGCGGCTCCGACAGGGACTACAATGAGCAGTTCTTC.

A few counts support this clonotype. The chain employs TRBV2 and TRBJ2-1, with D possibly called TRBD1 or TRBD2 (5 bases each). The end of the DNA aligns better with TRBJ2-7, so the J call may be wrong. The CDR3 is made up of 13 amino acids. The germline V gene has CDR1 SNHLY and CDR2 FYNNEI. The CDR3 here is CASAMGPFNEQYF. The CDR3 DNA reads as TGTGCCAGTGCGATGGGACCCTTCAATGAGCAGTACTTC.

This clonotype showed up just a few times. The chain uses TRBV20-1 and TRBJ2-5; TRBD2 agrees at 11 bases. The CDR3 has 15 residues. Unmatched junction bases numbered 7, after V lost 6 bases and J lost 1 base. Germline V gives CDR1 DFQATT, CDR2 SNEGSKA (reference sequence). The CDR3 region has the DNA TGCAGTGCCGTTGGGACTAGCGGATCCCAAGAGACCCAGTACTTC. Its protein is CSAVGTSGSQETQYF.

The table lists this clonotype with many counts. The chain has TRBV5-1 and TRBJ2-5, with unresolved D. The ends were cut back, 4 bases at V and 1 base at J, with 14 bases in the middle. Germline V lookup: CDR1 SGHRS, CDR2 YFSETQ. This CDR3 has 15 amino acids. As DNA, the CDR3 is TGCGCCAGCAGCCCGGGCGCCTTGGGCCAAGAGACCCAGTACTTC. Translation gives CASSPGALGQETQYF.

This clonotype has ten or more counts. The chain recombines TRBV7-9 with TRBJ2-7, with 8 nucleotides matching TRBD2. V dropped 1 base and J dropped 5; count of bases not matched to a gene: 7. Germline V gene lookup returns CDR1 SEHNR and CDR2 FQNEAQ (reference sequence). The CDR3 has 15 residues. The DNA for the CDR3 is TGTGCCAGCAGCTTAGGTCCTAGCGGGTTCCACGAGCAGTACTTC. It is translated as CASSLGPSGFHEQYF.

To note about this clonotype: A junction boundary mismatches the germline segment, possibly from a read error. This chain joins TRBV4-3 and TRBJ1-2; 7 positions match TRBD1. Germline CDR1 and CDR2: LGHNA and YSLEER. CDR3 length equals 14 residues. The CDR3 region has the DNA TGCGCCAGCAGCCAGTACAGGGGAAACTATGGCTACACCTTT. Its translation is CASSQYRGNYGYTF.

This clonotype was detected a few times. This chain links TRBV18 with TRBJ1-5; D remains unclear. V lost 3 bases, J lost 7 bases, and 10 bases lay in between. CDR1 KGHSH and CDR2 LQKENI come from the germline V gene. The CDR3 is 13 amino acids. The CDR3 protein is CASSPTRGQPQHF. Here the CDR3 DNA reads TGTGCCAGCTCACCGACTAGAGGACAGCCCCAGCATTTT.

The table lists this clonotype with a few counts. The chain's CDR3 is CASSFTVFSYEQYF. The CDR3 DNA sequence: TGCGCCAGCAGCTTCACGGTCTTTTCCTACGAGCAGTACTTC. The chain is built from TRBV5-1 and TRBJ2-7; no definite D call. The V gene's germline CDR1 is SGHRS and CDR2 YFSETQ. The CDR3 has 14 residues. Trimming removed 2 bases at V and 1 base at J, with 10 bases between.

The chain employs TRBV6-1 and TRBJ2-2; tentative D call: TRBD2 (5 bases). Germline CDR1 is MNHNS and CDR2 is SASEGT. This CDR3 region has 15 residues. V lost 6 bases and J lost 5, with 16 bases in between. The CDR3 region is CASSHWRGLTGELFF. CDR3 bases: TGTGCCAGCAGCCACTGGCGCGGACTGACCGGGGAGCTGTTTTTT.

This clonotype was recorded many times. The rearrangement links TRBV18 to TRBJ1-5; TRBD1 agrees at 8 bases. The CDR3 covers 13 residues. Germline V gene sequence: CDR1 KGHSH, CDR2 LQKENI. The V and J ends lost 7 bases and 6 bases, in that order; junction bases with no gene match: 5. The CDR3 nucleotides read TGTGCCAGCTTCAGGGGGCAAGGTCAGCCCCAGCATTTT. This encodes CASFRGQGQPQHF.

This clonotype was observed many times. This chain joins TRBV12-3 or TRBV12-4 and TRBJ2-1; TRBD1 matches at 7 bases. This CDR3 region has 16 residues. The V and J ends lost 6 bases and 0 bases, in that order; junction bases with no gene match: 8. The DNA for the CDR3 is TGTGCCAGCAGGCCGAACAGGGGAAGCTCCTACAATGAGCAGTTCTTC. It is translated as CASRPNRGSSYNEQFF.

The rearrangement links TRBV28 to TRBJ2-1; unclear D gene. Germline V CDR1 and CDR2: MDHEN, SYDVKM. The CDR3 extends over 15 amino acids. The V and J ends lost 6 bases and 10 bases respectively, with 22 bases between them. The CDR3 sequence: CASSQDQFNGLEQFF. CDR3 coding DNA: TGTGCCAGCAGCCAAGATCAGTTTAATGGTTTAGAGCAGTTCTTC.

This rearrangement joins TRBV20-1 to TRBJ1-1; D perhaps matches TRBD1 (6 bases). Trimming took 3 bases from V and 0 from J, leaving 14 bases between them. The CDR3 spans 15 residues. Looked up from germline, CDR1 is DFQATT and CDR2 is SNEGSKA (reference sequence). This chain's CDR3 is CSARQVRGMNTEAFF. The CDR3 DNA follows: TGCAGTGCTAGGCAGGTTAGGGGGATGAACACTGAAGCTTTCTTT.

This clonotype occurred a few times. The CDR3 region has the DNA TGTGCCAGCGTCACTAGTTCAGGCACGAACACCATATATTTT. It specifies CASVTSSGTNTIYF. The chain joins TRBV6-1 to TRBJ1-3; no clear D gene. Germline V gives CDR1 MNHNS, CDR2 SASEGT. The CDR3 spans 14 residues. V was trimmed by 8 bases and J by 7 bases, leaving 18 bases between them.